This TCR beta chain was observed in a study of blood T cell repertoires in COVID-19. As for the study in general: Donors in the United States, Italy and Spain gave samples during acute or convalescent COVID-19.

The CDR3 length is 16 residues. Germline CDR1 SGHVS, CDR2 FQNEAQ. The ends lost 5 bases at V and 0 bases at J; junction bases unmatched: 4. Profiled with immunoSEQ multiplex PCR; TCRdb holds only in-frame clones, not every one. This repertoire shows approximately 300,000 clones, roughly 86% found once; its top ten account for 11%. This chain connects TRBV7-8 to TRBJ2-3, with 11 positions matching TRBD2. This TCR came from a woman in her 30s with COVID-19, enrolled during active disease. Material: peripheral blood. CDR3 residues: CASSQLAGASTDTQYF. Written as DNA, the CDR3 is TGTGCCAGCAGCCAACTAGCGGGGGCTAGCACAGATACGCAGTATTTT. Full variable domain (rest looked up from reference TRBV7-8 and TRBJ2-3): GAGVSQSPRYKVAKRGQDVALRCDPISGHVSLFWYQQALGQGPEFLTYFQNEAQLDKSGLPSDRFFAERPEGSVSTLKIQRTQQEDSAVYLCASSQLAGASTDTQYFGPGTRLTVL.